The source of this T cell receptor (beta chain) is a study of cytomegalovirus exposure and HLA in healthy donors. Study context: T cells numbering approximately 170 million yielded some 110 million unique TCR beta sequences in an earlier analysis. Findings of the study overall: Within an earlier analysis, most TCR beta V segments proved productive either about 87% or about 30% of the time.

A multiplex PCR was run with 60 Vbeta primers and 13 Jbeta primers. The method was immunoSEQ multiplex PCR; TCRdb's version includes in-frame clones alone and lacks a portion of them. The sample lists under 200,000 clones; about 81% were seen once. Regarding this clone: The antigen is unknown.

Germline V gene data show CDR1 as SGHNT and CDR2 as YYREEE (reference sequence). CDR3 size: 14 residues. The V gene lost 0 bases and the J gene lost 4 bases, with 9 bases spanning the gap. The chain carries TRBV5-4 and TRBJ2-3; unclear D gene. The sample taken for sequencing was PBMCs. This receptor was identified in a girl between 10 and 17 years old in good health and CMV-seropositive. The CDR3 here is CASSLAYEADTQYF. The CDR3 DNA reads as TGTGCCAGCAGCTTGGCCTATGAGGCAGATACGCAGTATTTT.